This T cell receptor beta chain originates from a study of T cell changes during pregnancy in multiple sclerosis. Here immunoSEQ multiplex PCR was the method, and the copy in TCRdb shows in-frame clones only, minus some. The sample includes 80,000 or so clones, about 91% of them seen just once. Germline V CDR1 and CDR2: ENHRY, SYGVKD. This CDR3 has 16 amino acids. V shed 6 bases, J shed 3 bases, and the junction held 12 bases outside the gene matches. This material consisted of peripheral blood, taken before pregnancy. The chain has TRBV10-3 and TRBJ1-1; TRBD1 matches at 8 bases. This TCR came from a female donor with multiple sclerosis, enrolled in a pregnancy study. CDR3 sequence (DNA): TGTGCCATCAGCACGGACAGGGACGCCTTGGACACTGAAGCTTTCTTT. It translates to CAISTDRDALDTEAFF.